These 18 T cell receptor beta chains share one sample of origin, sequenced in a study of blood T cell repertoires in COVID-19. Assay used: immunoSEQ multiplex PCR; TCRdb lists only in-frame clones, some missing. The sample has roughly 310,000 clones, over 85% seen once. Input material: PBMCs or T cells enriched from blood (not recorded which). The receptors were sampled from a man in his 60s who had recovered from COVID-19.

As for this clone: The identical CDR3 is also encoded by other nucleotide sequences in the sample. The chain has TRBV7-9 and TRBJ1-1; 7 bases line up with TRBD1. Germline V gene sequence: CDR1 SEHNR, CDR2 FQNEAQ (reference sequence). The length of the CDR3 is 15 residues. V trimming: 1 base; J trimming: 1 base; junction bases outside the gene matches: 3. The CDR3 nucleotides read TGTGCCAGCAGCTTAGGGGGGACAGCGAACACTGAAGCTTTCTTT. Translated, it gives CASSLGGTANTEAFF.

V and J are TRBV9 and TRBJ2-4; TRBD1 agrees at 7 bases. With 2 bases clipped from V and 5 bases from J, the junction kept 1 base outside the gene matches. Germline assignment: CDR1 SGDLS and CDR2 YYNGEE. This CDR3 spans 13 amino acids. CDR3 sequence (DNA): TGTGCCAGCAGCGTTGACAGGGAAAACATTCAGTACTTC. Translated, it gives CASSVDRENIQYF. The complete variable domain, with remaining parts taken from reference TRBV9 and TRBJ2-4, reads DSGVTQTPKHLITATGQRVTLRCSPRSGDLSVYWYQQSLDQGLQFLIQYYNGEERAKGNILERFSAQQFPDLHSELNLSSLELGDSALYFCASSVDRENIQYFGAGTRLSVL.

The genes are TRBV28 and TRBJ1-4, with 8 bases identical to TRBD1. V lost 4 bases to trimming and J lost 7 bases; unmatched junction nucleotides: 8. Germline-derived CDR1 and CDR2 are MDHEN and SYDVKM. This CDR3 spans 15 amino acids. CDR3: CASSSQGARSEKLFF. The CDR3 coding sequence is TGTGCCAGCAGTTCCCAGGGGGCAAGGAGTGAAAAACTGTTTTTT.

V usage is TRBV24-1 and J usage is TRBJ2-5; the match to TRBD2 covers 11 bases. This CDR3 region has 14 residues. V trimming: 10 bases; J trimming: 4 bases; junction bases outside the gene matches: 7. Germline CDR1 is KGHDR and CDR2 is SFDVKD. The CDR3 here is CATAASGRTETQYF. The DNA of the CDR3 is TGTGCCACAGCTGCTAGCGGGAGGACAGAGACCCAGTACTTC.

The V gene is TRBV6-5, the J gene TRBJ2-5, with 7 bases fitting TRBD2. CDR3 length: 15 residues. Germline values: CDR1 MNHEY, CDR2 SVGAGI. Trimming took 0 bases from V and 4 from J; bases not matched to a gene: 5. The CDR3 nucleotides are TGTGCCAGCAGTTACTCGCCTAGCGGAATAGAGACCCAGTACTTC. It encodes CASSYSPSGIETQYF.

The rearrangement uses TRBV30 and TRBJ1-2, with D possibly TRBD1 on 6 matching bases. CDR1 is GTSNPN and CDR2 is SVGIG in the germline V gene (reference sequence). V was pared by 2 bases and J by 7 bases, with 17 bases between. This CDR3 comprises 14 residues. The CDR3 reads CAWSTTGQSVGYTF. The CDR3 bases are TGTGCCTGGAGTACGACAGGTCAATCGGTTGGCTACACCTTC.

The chain joins TRBV6-2 or TRBV6-3 to TRBJ1-5; D unresolved. V lost 5 bases and J lost 0, with 20 bases in between. Germline V lookup: CDR1 MNHEY, CDR2 SVGEGT. CDR3 length: 18 amino acids. The DNA for the CDR3 is TGTGCCAGCAGTACCGAAGAGGGCTCTGGGCTTAGCAATCAGCCCCAGCATTTT. Translation gives CASSTEEGSGLSNQPQHF.

V usage is TRBV19 and J usage is TRBJ1-1; D is perhaps TRBD1 (5 bases). V gave up 1 base and J gave up 11 bases, with 14 bases separating them. This CDR3 region has 13 residues. The germline V gene encodes CDR1 LNHDA and CDR2 SQIVND (reference sequence). This CDR3 reads CASSIGGALDAFF. In DNA form, the CDR3 reads TGTGCCAGTAGTATAGGTGGGGCCCTGGATGCTTTCTTT.

The chain carries TRBV3-1 (or the pseudogene TRBV3-2) and TRBJ2-2; unclear D gene. V lost 1 base and J 1 base, leaving 4 bases between the germline ends. This CDR3 has 14 amino acids. CDR1 and CDR2 from the germline V gene are LGHDT and YNNKEL (reference sequence). CDR3 amino acids: CASSQGGNTGELFF. CDR3 nucleotides: TGTGCCAGCAGCCAAGGAGGGAACACCGGGGAGCTGTTTTTT.

The CDR3 bases are TGTGCCAGCAGCTTAGCCGGTGGGACAGGGTCCTACAATGAGCAGTTCTTC. Its translation: CASSLAGGTGSYNEQFF. The chain uses TRBV7-6 and TRBJ2-1; 9 bases fit TRBD1. The CDR3 totals 17 residues. V shed 0 bases, J shed 1 base, and the junction held 4 bases outside the gene matches. CDR1 is SGHVS, CDR2 FNYEAQ, per germline.

The chain links TRBV6-6 to TRBJ1-1, with 9 positions matching TRBD1. The CDR3 extends over 16 amino acids. Germline V gene lookup returns CDR1 MNHNY and CDR2 SVGAGI (reference sequence). Losses at the gene ends were 5 bases for V and 4 bases for J; bases not matched to a gene: 11. The CDR3 here is CASSRPGTGISTEAFF. DNA for the CDR3: TGTGCCAGCAGTCGACCCGGGACAGGGATTTCCACTGAAGCTTTCTTT.

This rearrangement joins TRBV11-2 to TRBJ2-1, with D maybe TRBD1 (5 bases). There are 15 residues in the CDR3. Per germline, CDR1 SGHAT and CDR2 FQNNGV. Trimming shortened V by 4 bases and J by 4 bases, and 14 bases separated the two germline ends. This chain's CDR3 is CASSSDIRTYNEQFF. CDR3 sequence (DNA): TGTGCCAGCAGCTCGGACATCAGGACGTACAATGAGCAGTTCTTC.

This clone was counted only a few times. J is TRBJ1-3 and V is TRBV6-5; D remains unclear. This CDR3 contains 13 residues. Germline CDR1 MNHEY, CDR2 SVGAGI. V lost 8 bases and J lost 0, with 8 bases in between. The CDR3 coding sequence is TGTGCCAGCGCAGTCCTCTCTGGAAACACCATATATTTT. Residues: CASAVLSGNTIYF.

This rearrangement joins TRBV18 to TRBJ1-5, with 9 bases lining up with TRBD1. The germline V gene encodes CDR1 KGHSH and CDR2 LQKENI. V gave up 5 bases and J gave up 5 bases; unmatched junction bases: 1. This CDR3 spans 13 amino acids. CDR3 amino acids: CASSGDRDQPQHF. CDR3 bases: TGTGCCAGCTCAGGGGACAGGGATCAGCCCCAGCATTTT.

The V call is TRBV9, the J call TRBJ1-1; 9 nucleotides agree with TRBD1. There are 14 residues in the CDR3. The V gene end was trimmed by 3 bases and the J gene end by 3 bases; junction bases not matched to a gene: 3. In germline, CDR1 is SGDLS, CDR2 YYNGEE. Here the CDR3 reads CASSDRTGDTEAFF. The CDR3 nucleotides read TGTGCCAGCAGCGACAGGACAGGGGACACTGAAGCTTTCTTT.

The genes are TRBV11-2 and TRBJ2-1, with 9 nucleotides matching TRBD1. CDR1 and CDR2 (germline): SGHAT, FQNNGV. This CDR3 comprises 14 residues. V lost 5 bases to trimming and J lost 6 bases; unmatched junction nucleotides: 5. The CDR3 region is CASSPGTGINEQFF. DNA of the CDR3: TGTGCCAGCAGCCCCGGGACAGGGATCAATGAGCAGTTCTTC.

This clone was observed a single time. The CDR3 DNA sequence: TGCAGTGCTAGTAGGGGACAGCGGGTCAATGAGCAGTTCTTC. Its translation is CSASRGQRVNEQFF. The chain joins TRBV20-1 to TRBJ2-1; D is possibly TRBD1 (7 bases). V was clipped by 3 bases and J by 6 bases, with 15 bases between them. The germline CDR1 and CDR2 sequences are DFQATT and SNEGSKA (reference sequence). The CDR3 is 14 amino acids.

The chain has TRBV7-2 and TRBJ2-1; 11 nucleotides agree with TRBD2. The CDR3 contains 17 residues. J was trimmed by 3 bases and V by 1 base; bases with no gene match: 5. Germline CDR1 SGHTA, CDR2 FQGNSA. CDR3 coding DNA: TGTGCCAGCAGCTTAGAGAGGACTAGCGGGCGCTACAATGAGCAGTTCTTC. Protein: CASSLERTSGRYNEQFF.